A single T cell receptor (beta chain) is shown here with its context. Here immunoSEQ multiplex PCR was the method, and the copy in TCRdb shows in-frame clones only, minus some. The data hold 45,000 or so clones, with approximately 86% observed a single time. This CDR3 comprises 15 residues. V was shortened by 0 bases and J by 2 bases, with 10 bases between the two germline ends. From germline, CDR1 is LGHNA and CDR2 YSLEER. Any history of autoimmune disease or systemic immunosuppression disqualified patients. The data were taken from a study of OX40 agonist ivuxolimab in advanced cancers. Study details: The study reported partial responses in three patients: one hepatocellular carcinoma, two cutaneous melanoma.

This clonotype was obtained from an adult with an advanced solid tumor such as melanoma, head and neck, liver or kidney cancer. The chain couples TRBV4-3 to TRBJ1-2; D gene ambiguous. The sample was CD4+ or CD8+ T cells sorted from blood, taken in a trial of the OX40 agonist ivuxolimab. The CDR3 DNA reads as TGCGCCAGCAGCCAAGATAGAAACACCAACTATGGCTACACCTTC. Translating it yields CASSQDRNTNYGYTF.